At least ten counts were recorded for the clone carrying this T cell receptor beta chain. What it binds is not known. This entry belongs to a study of response to subunit inactivated influenza vaccine. Study conclusions and caveats: Few additional T cells are recruited per seasonal influenza vaccination, authors suggested.

TCRdb ran MiXCR on the RT-PCR reads and lists one entry per CDR3 protein. The sample lists about 780,000 distinct CDR3 sequences, around a sixth occurring once. The sequencing here drew on PBMCs from blood, taken 4 to 6 days after vaccination. This clonotype was sampled from a man aged 45-65 years who received an inactivated influenza vaccine.

DNA for the CDR3: TGCGCCAGCAGTGTGGACGGGGAAACAGATACGCAGTATTTT. Its translation: CASSVDGETDTQYF. The V and J genes are TRBV10-2 and TRBJ2-3, with D possibly matching TRBD2 (5 bases). Trimming removed 4 bases from V and 3 bases from J, with 11 bases in between. CDR1 and CDR2 from the germline V gene are WSHSY and SAAADI. The CDR3 is made up of 14 amino acids.